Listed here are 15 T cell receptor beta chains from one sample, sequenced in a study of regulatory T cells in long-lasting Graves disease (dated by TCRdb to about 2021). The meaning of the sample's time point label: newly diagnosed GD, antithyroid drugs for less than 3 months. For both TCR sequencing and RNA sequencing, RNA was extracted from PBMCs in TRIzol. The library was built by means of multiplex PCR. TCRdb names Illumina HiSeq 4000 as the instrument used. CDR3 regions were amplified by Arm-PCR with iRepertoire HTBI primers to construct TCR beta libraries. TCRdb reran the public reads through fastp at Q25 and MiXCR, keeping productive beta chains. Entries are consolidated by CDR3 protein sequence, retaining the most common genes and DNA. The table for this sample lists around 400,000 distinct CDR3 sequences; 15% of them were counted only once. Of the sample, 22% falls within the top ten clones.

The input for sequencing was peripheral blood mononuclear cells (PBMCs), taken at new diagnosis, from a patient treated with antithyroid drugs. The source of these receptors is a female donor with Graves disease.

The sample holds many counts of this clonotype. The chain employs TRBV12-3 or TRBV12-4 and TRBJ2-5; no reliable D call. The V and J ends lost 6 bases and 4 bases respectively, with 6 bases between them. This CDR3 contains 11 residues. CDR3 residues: CASSNPETQYF. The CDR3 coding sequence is TGTGCCAGCAGCAATCCAGAGACCCAGTACTTC.

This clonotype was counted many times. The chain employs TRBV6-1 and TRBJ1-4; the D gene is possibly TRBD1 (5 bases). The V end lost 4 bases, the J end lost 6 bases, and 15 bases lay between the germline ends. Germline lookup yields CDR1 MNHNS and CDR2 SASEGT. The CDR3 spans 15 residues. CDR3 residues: CASSVKVKTDEKLFF. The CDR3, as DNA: TGTGCCAGCAGTGTTAAGGTAAAGACAGATGAAAAACTGTTTTTT.

Written as DNA, the CDR3 is TGCGCCAGCAAGGCGGGAACTGGGAAAGAGACCCAGTACTTC. Translating it yields CASKAGTGKETQYF. The chain is built from TRBV5-1 and TRBJ2-1; tentatively, D is TRBD2 (6 bases). The J call may be incorrect, as the DNA end agrees better with TRBJ2-5. CDR1 and CDR2 (germline): SGHRS, YFSETQ. The CDR3 contains 14 residues.

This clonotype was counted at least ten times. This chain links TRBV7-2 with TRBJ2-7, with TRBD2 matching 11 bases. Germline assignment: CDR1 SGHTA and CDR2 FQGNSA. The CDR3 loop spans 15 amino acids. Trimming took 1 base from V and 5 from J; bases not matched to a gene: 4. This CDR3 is CASSLELAGAHEQYF. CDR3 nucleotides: TGTGCCAGCAGCTTAGAACTAGCGGGAGCCCACGAGCAGTACTTC.

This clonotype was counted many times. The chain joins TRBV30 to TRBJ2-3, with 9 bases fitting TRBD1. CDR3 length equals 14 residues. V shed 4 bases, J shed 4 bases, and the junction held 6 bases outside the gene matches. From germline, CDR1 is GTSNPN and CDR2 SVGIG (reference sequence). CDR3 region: CAWIDRGAADTQYF. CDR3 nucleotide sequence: TGTGCCTGGATTGACAGGGGGGCGGCAGATACGCAGTATTTT.

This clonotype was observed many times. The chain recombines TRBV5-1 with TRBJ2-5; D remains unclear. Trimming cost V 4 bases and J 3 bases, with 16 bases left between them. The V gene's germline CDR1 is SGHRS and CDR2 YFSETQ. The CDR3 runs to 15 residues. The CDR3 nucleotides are TGCGCCAGCAGCCGGGCCTCGACTTCGGAAGAGACCCAGTACTTC. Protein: CASSRASTSEETQYF.

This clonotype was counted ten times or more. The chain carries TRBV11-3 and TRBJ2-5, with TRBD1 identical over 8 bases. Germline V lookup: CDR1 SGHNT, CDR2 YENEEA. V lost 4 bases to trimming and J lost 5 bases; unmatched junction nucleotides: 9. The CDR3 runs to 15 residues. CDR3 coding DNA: TGTGCCAGCAGCTCCGGACAGGGAAGGGGGGAGACCCAGTACTTC. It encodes CASSSGQGRGETQYF.

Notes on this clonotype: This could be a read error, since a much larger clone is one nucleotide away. The CDR3 sequence: CASSLGTKGGNEQYF. The CDR3 region has the DNA TGTGCCAGCAGCTTGGGAACAAAGGGGGGCAATGAGCAGTACTTC. The chain couples TRBV5-6 to TRBJ2-7; D may be TRBD1 or TRBD2 (6 bases each). The CDR3 runs 15 residues. Trimming removed 0 bases at V and 7 bases at J, with 17 bases between. Looked up from germline, CDR1 is SGHDT and CDR2 is YYEEEE.

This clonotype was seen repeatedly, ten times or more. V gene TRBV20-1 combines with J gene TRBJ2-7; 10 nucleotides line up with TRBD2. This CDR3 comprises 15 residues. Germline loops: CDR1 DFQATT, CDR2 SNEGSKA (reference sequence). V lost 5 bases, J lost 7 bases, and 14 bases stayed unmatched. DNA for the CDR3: TGCAGTGCTGAACCCCTTGAGCGGGGGGGCCGGGAGCAGTACTTC. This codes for CSAEPLERGGREQYF.

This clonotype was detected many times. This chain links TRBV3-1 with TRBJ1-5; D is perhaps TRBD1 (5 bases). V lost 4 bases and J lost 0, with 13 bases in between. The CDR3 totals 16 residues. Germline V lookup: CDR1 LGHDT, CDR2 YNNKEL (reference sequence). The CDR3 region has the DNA TGTGCCAGCAGCCCCCGGCTGACAGATAGCAATCAGCCCCAGCATTTT. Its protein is CASSPRLTDSNQPQHF.

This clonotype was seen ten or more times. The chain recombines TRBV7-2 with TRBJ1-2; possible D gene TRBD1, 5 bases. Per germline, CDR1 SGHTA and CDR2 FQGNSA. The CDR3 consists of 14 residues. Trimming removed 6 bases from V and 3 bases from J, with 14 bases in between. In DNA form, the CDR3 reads TGTGCCAGCAGTTTTGGGCAGGGCGACTATGGCTACACCTTC. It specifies CASSFGQGDYGYTF. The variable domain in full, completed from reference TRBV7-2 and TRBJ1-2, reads GAGVSQSPSNKVTEKGKDVELRCDPISGHTALYWYRQSLGQGLEFLIYFQGNSAPDKSGLPSDRFSAERTGGSVSTLTIQRTQQEDSAVYLCASSFGQGDYGYTFGSGTRLTVV.

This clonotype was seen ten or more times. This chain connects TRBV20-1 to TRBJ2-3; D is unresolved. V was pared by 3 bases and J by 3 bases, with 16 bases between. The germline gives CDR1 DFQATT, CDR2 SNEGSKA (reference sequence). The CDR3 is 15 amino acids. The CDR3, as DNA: TGCAGTGCTAGCTTCCGCGACAAAGCGACAGATACGCAGTATTTT. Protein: CSASFRDKATDTQYF.

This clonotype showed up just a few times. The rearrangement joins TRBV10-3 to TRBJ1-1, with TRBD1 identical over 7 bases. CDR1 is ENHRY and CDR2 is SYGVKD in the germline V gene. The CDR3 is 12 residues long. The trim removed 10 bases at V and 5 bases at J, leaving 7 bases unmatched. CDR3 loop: CANSAGGTEAFF. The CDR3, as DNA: TGTGCCAACTCGGCAGGGGGGACTGAAGCTTTCTTT.

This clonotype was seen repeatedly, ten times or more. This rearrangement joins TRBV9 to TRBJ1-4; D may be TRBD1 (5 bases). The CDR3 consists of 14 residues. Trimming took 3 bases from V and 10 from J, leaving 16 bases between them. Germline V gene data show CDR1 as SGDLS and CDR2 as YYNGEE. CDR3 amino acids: CASSAGPGGGKLFF. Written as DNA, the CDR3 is TGTGCCAGCAGCGCGGGACCTGGGGGGGGAAAACTGTTTTTT.

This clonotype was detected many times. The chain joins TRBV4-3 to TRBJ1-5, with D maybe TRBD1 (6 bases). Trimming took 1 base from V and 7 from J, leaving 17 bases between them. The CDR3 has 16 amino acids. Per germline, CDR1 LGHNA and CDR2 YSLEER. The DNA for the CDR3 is TGCGCCAGCAGCCAAGCGTATGGGACATATGGCCAGCCCCAGCATTTT. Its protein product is CASSQAYGTYGQPQHF.